Below are 21 T cell receptor beta chains sequenced from a single sample in a study of cytomegalovirus exposure and HLA in healthy donors. Method: immunoSEQ multiplex PCR; TCRdb's copy keeps in-frame clones and lacks some. The table shows tens of thousands of clones, with over 90% occurring only once. Sequencing used PBMCs. These TCRs come from a woman between 18 and 29 years old in good health and CMV-seropositive.

This rearrangement joins TRBV4-1 to TRBJ2-6; D is ambiguous. Per the germline V gene, CDR1 is MGHRA and CDR2 is YSYEKL. The CDR3 contains 15 residues. V was trimmed by 3 bases and J by 1 base, leaving 7 bases between them. The CDR3 loop is CASSHLLSGANVLTF. The CDR3 DNA reads TGCGCCAGCAGCCACCTTTTGTCTGGGGCCAACGTCCTGACTTTC.

This clone was observed once. The V and J genes are TRBV7-9 and TRBJ2-3; D is unclear. V was pared by 4 bases and J by 2 bases, with 4 bases between. This CDR3 has 12 amino acids. From germline, CDR1 is SEHNR and CDR2 FQNEAQ (reference sequence). Written as DNA, the CDR3 is TGTGCCAGCAGCTCCAACACAGATACGCAGTATTTT. Translation gives CASSSNTDTQYF.

The chain is built from TRBV9 and TRBJ1-3, with D hard to call. V lost 1 base and J lost 2, with 4 bases in between. Per the germline V gene, CDR1 is SGDLS and CDR2 is YYNGEE. The CDR3 covers 13 residues. CDR3 in amino acids: CASSVTPGNTIYF. As DNA, the CDR3 is TGTGCCAGCAGCGTAACACCTGGAAACACCATATATTTT.

The genes are TRBV5-1 and TRBJ2-5, with 7 bases identical to TRBD1. The V gene's germline CDR1 is SGHRS and CDR2 YFSETQ. The CDR3 is made up of 15 amino acids. Trimming at V came to 4 bases and at J to 1 base, leaving 7 bases not matched to a gene. In DNA, the CDR3 is TGCGCCAGCAGCAAGGGGGACAGAATCCAAGAGACCCAGTACTTC. This sequence encodes CASSKGDRIQETQYF.

The chain joins TRBV5-1 to TRBJ2-7, with D possibly TRBD2 on 6 matching bases. CDR1 and CDR2 from the germline V gene are SGHRS and YFSETQ. The V and J ends lost 4 bases and 2 bases respectively, with 16 bases between them. This CDR3 has 15 residues. The CDR3 region is CASSLTGDSPYEQYF. The DNA of the CDR3 is TGCGCCAGCAGCCTCACCGGGGACTCCCCCTACGAGCAGTACTTC.

The chain combines TRBV6-5 with TRBJ2-2; D is uncertain. V lost 2 bases, J lost 6 bases, and 13 bases lay in between. Germline V gene lookup returns CDR1 MNHEY and CDR2 SVGAGI. This CDR3 spans 15 amino acids. CDR3 nucleotide sequence: TGTGCCAGCAGTTACCACCCCCAGGATCCCGGGGAGCTGTTTTTT. It yields the protein CASSYHPQDPGELFF.

The genes are TRBV18 and TRBJ2-7; no reliable D call. Germline lookup yields CDR1 KGHSH and CDR2 LQKENI. The CDR3 covers 14 residues. V lost 6 bases, J lost 0 bases, and 12 bases lay in between. CDR3 in DNA: TGTGCCAGCTCCCAAGAGATCTCCTCCTACGAGCAGTACTTC. As protein: CASSQEISSYEQYF.

The chain joins TRBV27 to TRBJ2-3; 8 bases map to TRBD1. The germline V gene encodes CDR1 MNHEY and CDR2 SMNVEV (reference sequence). This CDR3 is built from 11 residues. V trimming: 4 bases; J trimming: 10 bases; junction bases outside the gene matches: 1. The CDR3, as DNA: TGTGCCAGCAGTTCGGGACAGGCGCAGTATTTT. Translation: CASSSGQAQYF.

The chain combines TRBV19 with TRBJ2-3, with TRBD2 as a possible D gene (5 bases). Germline assignment: CDR1 LNHDA and CDR2 SQIVND (reference sequence). The CDR3 contains 12 residues. Trimming stripped 8 bases from V and 5 bases from J, with 11 bases between. CDR3 coding DNA: TGTGCCAGTGCTGGAGGCTTAGATACGCAGTATTTT. Encoded protein: CASAGGLDTQYF.

The chain couples TRBV5-1 to TRBJ2-7; 8 nucleotides line up with TRBD2. J lost 6 bases, V lost 3 bases, and 11 bases had no gene match. This CDR3 is built from 15 residues. The V gene's germline CDR1 is SGHRS and CDR2 YFSETQ. The CDR3 bases are TGCGCCAGCAGCTCAAAGCGGGAGAGCTTAGGCGAGCAGTACTTC. Amino acid sequence: CASSSKRESLGEQYF.

The gene calls are TRBV27 and TRBJ1-4, with D possibly TRBD1 on 6 matching bases. V was shortened by 2 bases and J by 5 bases, with 21 bases between the two germline ends. The V gene's germline CDR1 is MNHEY and CDR2 SMNVEV (reference sequence). The CDR3 runs 18 residues. The CDR3 reads CASSLKAPGQGPNEKLFF. As DNA, the CDR3 is TGTGCCAGCAGTTTAAAGGCCCCCGGGCAGGGGCCAAATGAAAAACTGTTTTTT.

The chain carries TRBV28 and TRBJ2-4; TRBD1 matches at 7 bases. The V gene's germline CDR1 is MDHEN and CDR2 SYDVKM. V lost 3 bases, J lost 1 base, and 12 bases stayed unmatched. The CDR3 is 18 residues long. The CDR3 here is CASSLNPLQGLAKNIQYF. The CDR3 DNA reads TGTGCCAGCAGTTTGAACCCGCTACAGGGGTTGGCCAAAAACATTCAGTACTTC.

V gene TRBV28 combines with J gene TRBJ1-5, with 8 bases aligning to TRBD1. CDR3 length equals 15 residues. V lost 6 bases and J lost 1; bases outside the gene matches: 5. Germline V lookup: CDR1 MDHEN, CDR2 SYDVKM. CDR3 DNA sequence: TGTGCCAGCAGCCCAGGGGACAGGAGCAATCAGCCCCAGCATTTT. Amino acid sequence: CASSPGDRSNQPQHF.

The rearrangement joins TRBV6-5 to TRBJ1-2; no clear D gene. Per germline, CDR1 MNHEY and CDR2 SVGAGI. Trimming removed 5 bases from V and 6 bases from J, with 19 bases in between. The CDR3 extends over 15 amino acids. CDR3 sequence reads: CASSPYVGGKDGYTF. CDR3 DNA: TGTGCCAGCAGTCCTTACGTAGGAGGGAAGGATGGCTACACCTTC.

This sequence joins TRBV27 and TRBJ1-5; D is perhaps TRBD1 (5 bases). Germline CDR1 MNHEY, CDR2 SMNVEV (reference sequence). The CDR3 covers 15 residues. Trimming removed 4 bases from V and 4 bases from J, with 14 bases in between. The CDR3 sequence: CASSSVPGGNQPQHF. CDR3 coding DNA: TGTGCCAGCAGTTCGGTCCCGGGGGGAAATCAGCCCCAGCATTTT.

The chain is built from TRBV4-1 and TRBJ2-7; 12 bases map to TRBD2. Trimming cost V 3 bases and J 7 bases; bases outside gene matches: 7. The CDR3 extends over 15 amino acids. Germline assignment: CDR1 MGHRA and CDR2 YSYEKL. The CDR3 DNA is TGCGCCAGCAGCCATCCTAGCGGGAGGGCCGGGGAGCAGTACTTC. This encodes CASSHPSGRAGEQYF.

The genes are TRBV5-1 and TRBJ2-7; TRBD2 matches at 11 bases. The CDR3 is 20 residues long. Trimming at V came to 3 bases and at J to 3 bases, leaving 20 bases not matched to a gene. The germline gives CDR1 SGHRS, CDR2 YFSETQ. The chain's CDR3 is CASSSSRDSLGLADYYEQYF. The CDR3 DNA sequence: TGCGCCAGCAGCTCCTCTCGGGACAGCTTGGGACTAGCGGACTACTACGAGCAGTACTTC.

The V gene is TRBV30, the J gene TRBJ2-7; D is unresolved. Germline loops: CDR1 GTSNPN, CDR2 SVGIG (reference sequence). The CDR3 length is 12 residues. The V and J ends lost 7 bases and 0 bases respectively, with 10 bases between them. CDR3 sequence reads: CAFISSSYEQYF. CDR3 in DNA: TGTGCCTTTATATCTAGCTCCTACGAGCAGTACTTC.

This clone was recorded only once. This chain joins TRBV4-1 and TRBJ1-2, with unresolved D. The CDR3 has 15 residues. CDR1 is MGHRA, CDR2 YSYEKL, per germline. V lost 0 bases, J lost 0 bases, and 8 bases lay in between. CDR3 region: CASSQEGRSNYGYTF. DNA for the CDR3: TGCGCCAGCAGCCAAGAAGGCAGGTCTAACTATGGCTACACCTTC.

This clone was detected only once. The chain employs TRBV9 and TRBJ1-2; the D is unclear. Trimming removed 4 bases from V and 0 bases from J, with 10 bases in between. The germline CDR1 and CDR2 sequences are SGDLS and YYNGEE. The CDR3 has 14 residues. The CDR3 loop reads CASSPNSPNYGYTF. The CDR3 DNA sequence: TGTGCCAGCAGCCCGAATAGTCCTAACTATGGCTACACCTTC.

The chain is built from TRBV7-9 and TRBJ2-7; maybe TRBD2 (6 bases). V lost 1 base and J 1 base, leaving 14 bases between the germline ends. This CDR3 is built from 16 residues. CDR1 and CDR2 (germline): SEHNR, FQNEAQ (reference sequence). DNA for the CDR3: TGTGCCAGCAGCTTAGTGCCCGGGACTGCATCCTACGAGCAGTACTTC. It codes for CASSLVPGTASYEQYF.